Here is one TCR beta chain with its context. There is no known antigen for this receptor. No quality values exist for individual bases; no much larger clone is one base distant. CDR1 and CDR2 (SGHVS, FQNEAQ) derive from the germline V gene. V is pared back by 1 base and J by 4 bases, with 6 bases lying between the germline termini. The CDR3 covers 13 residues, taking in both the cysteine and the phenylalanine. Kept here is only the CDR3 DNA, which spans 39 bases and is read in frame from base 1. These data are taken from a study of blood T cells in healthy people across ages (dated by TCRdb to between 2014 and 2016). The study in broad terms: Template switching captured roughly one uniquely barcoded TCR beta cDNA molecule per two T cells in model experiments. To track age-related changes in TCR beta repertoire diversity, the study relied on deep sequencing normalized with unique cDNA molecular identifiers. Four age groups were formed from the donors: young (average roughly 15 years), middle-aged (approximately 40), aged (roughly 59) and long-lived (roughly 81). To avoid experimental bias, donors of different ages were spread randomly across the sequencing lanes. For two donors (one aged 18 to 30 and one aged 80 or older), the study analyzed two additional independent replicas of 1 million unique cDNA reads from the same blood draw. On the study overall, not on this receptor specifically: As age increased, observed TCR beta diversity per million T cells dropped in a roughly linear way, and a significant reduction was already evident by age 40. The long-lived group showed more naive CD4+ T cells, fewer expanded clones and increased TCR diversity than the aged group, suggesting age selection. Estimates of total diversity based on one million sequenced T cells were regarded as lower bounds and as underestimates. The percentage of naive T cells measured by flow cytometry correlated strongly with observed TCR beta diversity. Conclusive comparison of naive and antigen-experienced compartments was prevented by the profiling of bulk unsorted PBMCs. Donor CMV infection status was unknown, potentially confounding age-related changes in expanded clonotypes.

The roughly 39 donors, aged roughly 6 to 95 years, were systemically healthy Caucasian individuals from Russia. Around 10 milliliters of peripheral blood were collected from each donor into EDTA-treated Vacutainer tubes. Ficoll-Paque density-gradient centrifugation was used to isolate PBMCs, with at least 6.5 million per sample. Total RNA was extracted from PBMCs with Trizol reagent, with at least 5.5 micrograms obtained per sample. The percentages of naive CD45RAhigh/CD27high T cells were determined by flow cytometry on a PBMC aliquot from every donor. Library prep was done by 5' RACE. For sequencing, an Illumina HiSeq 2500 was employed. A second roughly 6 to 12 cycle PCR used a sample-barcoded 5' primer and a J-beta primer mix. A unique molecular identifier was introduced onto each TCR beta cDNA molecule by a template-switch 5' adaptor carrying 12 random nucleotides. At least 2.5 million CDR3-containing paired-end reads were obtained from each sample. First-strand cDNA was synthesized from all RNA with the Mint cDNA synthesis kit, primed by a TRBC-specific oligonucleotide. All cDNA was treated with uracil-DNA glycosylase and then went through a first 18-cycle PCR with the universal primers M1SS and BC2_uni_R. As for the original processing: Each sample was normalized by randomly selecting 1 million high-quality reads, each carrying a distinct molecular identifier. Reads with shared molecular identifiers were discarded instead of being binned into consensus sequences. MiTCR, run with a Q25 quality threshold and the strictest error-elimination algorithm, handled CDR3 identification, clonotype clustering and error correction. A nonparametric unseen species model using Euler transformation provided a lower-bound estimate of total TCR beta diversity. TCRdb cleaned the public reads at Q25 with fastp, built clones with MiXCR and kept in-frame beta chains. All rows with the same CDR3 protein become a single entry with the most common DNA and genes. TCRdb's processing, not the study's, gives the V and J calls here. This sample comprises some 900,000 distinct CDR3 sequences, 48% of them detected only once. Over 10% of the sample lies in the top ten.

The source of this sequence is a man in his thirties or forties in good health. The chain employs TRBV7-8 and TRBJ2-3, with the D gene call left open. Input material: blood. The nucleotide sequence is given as TGTGCCAGCAGCTTAGTAGTATCAGATACGCAGTATTTT. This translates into CASSLVVSDTQYF.